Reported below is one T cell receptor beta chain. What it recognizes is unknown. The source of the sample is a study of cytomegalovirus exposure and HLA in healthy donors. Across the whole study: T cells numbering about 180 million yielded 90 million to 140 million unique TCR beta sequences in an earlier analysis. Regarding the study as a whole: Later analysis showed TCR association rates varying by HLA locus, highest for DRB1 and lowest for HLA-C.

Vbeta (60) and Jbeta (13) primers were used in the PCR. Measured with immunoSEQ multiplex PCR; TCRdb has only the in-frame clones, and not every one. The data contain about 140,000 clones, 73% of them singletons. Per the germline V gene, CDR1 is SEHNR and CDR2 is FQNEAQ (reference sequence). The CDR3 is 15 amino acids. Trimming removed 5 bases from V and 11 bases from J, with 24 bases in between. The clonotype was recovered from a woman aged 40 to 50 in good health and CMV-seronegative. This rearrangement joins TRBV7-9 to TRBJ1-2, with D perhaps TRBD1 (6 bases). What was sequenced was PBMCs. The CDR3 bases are TGTGCCAGCAGCCGTGGCGAAGGGGGTATATGGAGGTACACCTTC. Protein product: CASSRGEGGIWRYTF.